This paragraph reports one T cell receptor (beta chain). A single record per CDR3 protein comes from TCRdb applying MiXCR to the RT-PCR reads. There are about 680,000 distinct CDR3 sequences in the sample; approximately 15% occur only once, and roughly 3.9% lies in the top ten. Germline CDR1 is SGDLS and CDR2 is YYNGEE. The length of the CDR3 is 14 residues. Trimming took 6 bases from V and 6 from J; bases not matched to a gene: 11. The sequence was collected from a female donor in good health, serving as a healthy control. The chain couples TRBV9 to TRBJ2-7; TRBD2 matches at 8 bases. Sequenced sample: memory CD4+ T cells from blood. CDR3 amino acids: CASTVDWAGGEQYF. The DNA for the CDR3 is TGTGCCAGCACCGTTGACTGGGCGGGGGGCGAGCAGTACTTC.